The 8 T cell receptor beta chains below were found in one sample sequenced in a study of CD8 T cells in ankylosing spondylitis. What these receptors recognize is not known. Study-wide findings and caveats: A TCR beta motif of several highly homologous variants seemed to mark ankylosing spondylitis blood.

MiXCR was run by TCRdb on the 5' RACE reads, yielding one entry per CDR3 protein. Among about 450,000 distinct CDR3 sequences listed, roughly 27% were seen once. The specimen was blood, either unsorted or a sorted T cell fraction (not recorded which). These receptors were collected from a male donor with ankylosing spondylitis.

The chain combines TRBV6-1 with TRBJ1-1, with D unclear. CDR3 length: 14 residues. Germline V gene data show CDR1 as MNHNS and CDR2 as SASEGT. V was trimmed by 5 bases and J by 0 bases, leaving 10 bases between them. The CDR3 protein is CASSRMEVNTEAFF. The DNA of the CDR3 is TGTGCCAGCAGTAGGATGGAGGTGAACACTGAAGCTTTCTTT.

The chain has TRBV20-1 and TRBJ2-3, with D possibly TRBD2 on 6 matching bases. The CDR3 spans 14 residues. With 3 bases removed from V and 3 bases from J, the gap between germline ends came to 13 bases. Per germline, CDR1 DFQATT and CDR2 SNEGSKA (reference sequence). This CDR3 reads CSARGETRTDTQYF. In nucleotides, the CDR3 is TGCAGTGCTAGGGGCGAGACTAGAACAGATACGCAGTATTTT.

This clonotype is labeled as medium-sized. The genes are TRBV20-1 and TRBJ2-5; possible D gene TRBD1, 6 bases. CDR1 is DFQATT, CDR2 SNEGSKA, per germline (reference sequence). Trimming removed 5 bases from V and 1 base from J, with 11 bases in between. This CDR3 comprises 13 residues. The CDR3 region has the DNA TGCAGTGCTCCAGGACAGAGCCAAGAGACCCAGTACTTC. It encodes CSAPGQSQETQYF.

This clonotype came up a few times. The chain has TRBV3-1 and TRBJ2-3; D is possibly TRBD2 (5 bases). Germline-derived CDR1 and CDR2 are LGHDT and YNNKEL (reference sequence). V shed 1 base and J shed 4 bases, with 9 bases lying between them. The length of the CDR3 is 14 residues. As DNA, the CDR3 is TGTGCCAGCAGCCAAGTACTAGAGTCAGATACGCAGTATTTT. Protein: CASSQVLESDTQYF.

The chain has TRBV29-1 and TRBJ2-1; 9 positions match TRBD2. This CDR3 comprises 15 residues. CDR1 and CDR2 from the germline V gene are SQVTM and ANQGSEA. J lost 4 bases, V lost 1 base, and 5 bases had no gene match. CDR3 protein: CSVEGTSEKYNEQFF. The CDR3 nucleotides read TGCAGCGTTGAAGGGACTAGCGAAAAATACAATGAGCAGTTCTTC.

V and J are TRBV2 and TRBJ2-1, with D tentatively TRBD2 (5 bases). This CDR3 has 12 amino acids. Germline CDR1 is SNHLY and CDR2 is FYNNEI. Trimming cost V 6 bases and J 6 bases, with 9 bases left between them. The CDR3 spells CASRREGNEQFF. The CDR3 nucleotides read TGTGCCAGCAGGCGAGAGGGCAATGAGCAGTTCTTC. Full variable domain (remainder filled in from reference TRBV2 and TRBJ2-1): EPEVTQTPSHQVTQMGQEVILRCVPISNHLYFYWYRQILGQKVEFLVSFYNNEISEKSEIFDDQFSVERPDGSNFTLKIRSTKLEDSAMYFCASRREGNEQFFGPGTRLTVL.

In this sample, this clonotype turned up a few times. The V and J genes are TRBV12-3 or TRBV12-4 and TRBJ2-5; D might be TRBD1 (7 bases). The V gene lost 6 bases and the J gene lost 5 bases, with 13 bases spanning the gap. The CDR3 has 13 amino acids. The CDR3 DNA is TGTGCCAGCAGAAAGACAGGGAGGGAGACCCAGTACTTC. Its protein product is CASRKTGRETQYF.

The rearrangement uses TRBV5-1 and TRBJ2-2; a weak D match, TRBD2 (6 bases). V was cut by 5 bases and J by 0 bases, with 14 bases left in between. There are 16 residues in the CDR3. CDR1 is SGHRS, CDR2 YFSETQ, per germline. In nucleotides, the CDR3 is TGCGCCAGCAGTCCGGGACTGACCGCGAACACCGGGGAGCTGTTTTTT. This translates into CASSPGLTANTGELFF.